This entry is about one TCR beta chain. The V and J ends lost 4 bases and 4 bases respectively, with 14 bases between them. Germline lookup yields CDR1 GTSNPN and CDR2 SVGIG (reference sequence). CDR3 length equals 15 residues. Survey-level immunoSEQ sequencing profiled the TCR beta repertoire. Produced via immunoSEQ multiplex PCR; TCRdb's table is partial and in-frame only. There are approximately 70,000 clones in the sample; roughly 95% occur only once, and 4% to 5% lies in the top ten. The rearrangement uses TRBV30 and TRBJ2-6; D call uncertain. This clonotype was obtained from a man aged 40-49 years with rheumatoid arthritis. The material sequenced was PBMCs. The CDR3 reads CAWNKVASGANVLTF. Here the CDR3 DNA reads TGTGCCTGGAACAAGGTGGCATCGGGGGCCAACGTCCTGACTTTC.